Described below is a single TCR beta chain sequence and its context. CD8+ and CD4+ T cells from blood underwent TCR beta sequencing, which was carried out in a high-throughput format. The authors negatively isolated CD8+ and CD4+ T cells and FACS-enriched TEMRA cells. The data derive from a study of CD8 T cells in Susac syndrome. The V end was cut by 3 bases, the J end by 7 bases, with 15 bases between. Germline-derived CDR1 and CDR2 are LGHDT and YNNKEL (reference sequence). There are 14 residues in the CDR3. An input of roughly 0.5 to 1 ug of RNA was subjected to reverse transcription using random hexamers. Amplification of TCR beta CDR3 used immunoSEQ multiplex PCR across 54 Vbeta and 13 Jbeta. TCRdb reprocessed the immunoSEQ multiplex PCR reads with MiXCR, giving one entry per CDR3 protein. The sample lists approximately 150,000 distinct CDR3 sequences, approximately 94% occurring once.

The specimen sequenced was CD4+ T cells from PBMCs. This sequence was found in a human donor in good health. J is TRBJ1-1 and V is TRBV3-1; tentatively, D is TRBD1 (5 bases). The CDR3 region is CASSHTGKGVEAFF. In DNA, the CDR3 is TGTGCCAGCAGCCATACAGGAAAGGGTGTTGAAGCTTTCTTT.